This passage covers 28 T cell receptor beta chains from one sample sequenced in a study of cytomegalovirus exposure and HLA in healthy donors. Primers included in the PCR were 60 Vbeta and 13 Jbeta primers. Here immunoSEQ multiplex PCR was the method, and the copy in TCRdb shows in-frame clones only, minus some. Of about 99,000 clones listed, approximately 80% are singletons. Sequencing was carried out using PBMCs. All receptors come from a man aged 40-50 years in good health and CMV-seronegative.

V usage is TRBV4-1 and J usage is TRBJ1-5, with D hard to call. Trimming left V 1 base short and J 6 bases short, with 4 bases between. CDR3 size: 12 residues. The germline CDR1 and CDR2 sequences are MGHRA and YSYEKL. CDR3 loop: CASSQGSQPQHF. DNA of the CDR3: TGCGCCAGCAGCCAAGGGAGTCAGCCCCAGCATTTT.

The chain couples TRBV28 to TRBJ1-2; tentatively, D is TRBD1 (6 bases). Germline V lookup: CDR1 MDHEN, CDR2 SYDVKM. The CDR3 sequence is 15 residues long. The ends were cut back, 6 bases at V and 2 bases at J, with 16 bases in the middle. The CDR3 region has the DNA TGTGCCAGCAGCGTACAGGGAGAGAAAAACTATGGCTACACCTTC. As protein: CASSVQGEKNYGYTF.

This clone has only one observation. This chain connects TRBV5-1 to TRBJ2-7; 10 nucleotides line up with TRBD2. J gave up 1 base and V 4 bases, and 5 bases lay outside the gene matches. The CDR3 sequence is 15 residues long. Germline V gene data show CDR1 as SGHRS and CDR2 as YFSETQ. This chain's CDR3 is CASSPRLAGSYEQYF. As DNA, the CDR3 is TGCGCCAGCAGCCCCAGACTAGCGGGTTCCTACGAGCAGTACTTC.

CDR3 loop: CASSPGAGGSLGEQYF. The CDR3 region has the DNA TGTGCCAGCAGCCCCGGGGCGGGGGGGTCCCTTGGCGAGCAGTACTTC. The rearrangement links TRBV7-6 to TRBJ2-7; 9 bases map to TRBD2. The junction had 14 bases not matched to a gene; V was cut back by 5 bases and J by 6 bases. Germline loops: CDR1 SGHVS, CDR2 FNYEAQ. The CDR3 extends over 16 amino acids.

This clone appeared a single time. V and J are TRBV11-2 and TRBJ2-6; D remains ambiguous. CDR1 and CDR2 (germline): SGHAT, FQNNGV. Trimming left V 8 bases short and J 2 bases short, with 7 bases between. The CDR3 runs 13 residues. The chain's CDR3 is CASRVAGANVLTF. CDR3 nucleotides: TGTGCCAGCCGGGTTGCTGGGGCCAACGTCCTGACTTTC.

Here the CDR3 DNA reads TGTGCCAGCAGCCCATGGGACAGGAGGGTTGCTGAAGCTTTCTTT. Its translation is CASSPWDRRVAEAFF. This chain joins TRBV7-9 and TRBJ1-1; 8 bases are a match to TRBD1. Per the germline V gene, CDR1 is SEHNR and CDR2 is FQNEAQ (reference sequence). The CDR3 has 15 residues. The trim removed 5 bases at V and 6 bases at J, leaving 11 bases unmatched.

This rearrangement joins TRBV30 to TRBJ1-5, with 9 bases aligning to TRBD1. The CDR3 sequence is 13 residues long. Germline trimming cut 5 bases from V and 5 bases from J; bases unmatched to any gene: 4. Germline assignment: CDR1 GTSNPN and CDR2 SVGIG (reference sequence). CDR3 protein: CAWAGQGDQPQHF. The CDR3 region has the DNA TGTGCCTGGGCGGGACAGGGAGATCAGCCCCAGCATTTT. The full variable domain, its missing parts supplied by reference TRBV30 and TRBJ1-5, is SQTIHQWPATLVQPVGSPLSLECTVEGTSNPNLYWYRQAAGRGLQLLFYSVGIGQISSEVPQNLSASRPQDRQFILSSKKLLLSDSGFYLCAWAGQGDQPQHFGDGTRLSIL.

V and J are TRBV5-4 and TRBJ2-7; TRBD1 is a possible D gene (6 bases). The CDR3 is made up of 13 amino acids. V was clipped by 4 bases and J by 1 base, with 9 bases between them. Germline-derived CDR1 and CDR2 are SGHNT and YYREEE (reference sequence). DNA for the CDR3: TGTGCCAGCAGCCTGGACAGATCCTACGAGCAGTACTTC. Translation gives CASSLDRSYEQYF. The full variable domain, rest sourced from reference TRBV5-4 and TRBJ2-7, is ETGVTQSPTHLIKTRGQQVTLRCSSQSGHNTVSWYQQALGQGPQFIFQYYREEENGRGNFPPRFSGLQFPNYSSELNVNALELDDSALYLCASSLDRSYEQYFGPGTRLTVT.

This clone was recorded only once. The CDR3 spells CASSSSGDTQYF. The CDR3 DNA follows: TGTGCCAGCTCCTCCAGCGGCGATACGCAGTATTTT. This chain uses TRBV25-1 with TRBJ2-3, with D possibly matching TRBD2 (5 bases). CDR3 length: 12 amino acids. Per germline, CDR1 MGHDK and CDR2 SYGVNS. Deletions cut 8 bases from V and 6 bases from J, with 12 bases between.

This clone was seen a handful of times. CDR3 in amino acids: CAWSVVTSNEQFF. The CDR3, as DNA: TGTGCCTGGAGTGTAGTAACAAGCAATGAGCAGTTCTTC. The chain uses TRBV30 and TRBJ2-1; D is ambiguous. Germline CDR1 and CDR2: GTSNPN and SVGIG (reference sequence). The V end was cut by 0 bases, the J end by 6 bases, with 9 bases between. There are 13 residues in the CDR3.

About this clone itself: At the DNA level, this CDR3 is encoded by other sequences in the same sample as well. The CDR3 DNA is TGTGCCAGCAGCGTGGGACTAGCGACAGATACGCAGTATTTT. Protein: CASSVGLATDTQYF. The rearrangement joins TRBV6-1 to TRBJ2-3; 10 positions match TRBD2. V was clipped by 6 bases and J by 3 bases; unmatched bases: 3. Germline V gene data show CDR1 as MNHNS and CDR2 as SASEGT. This CDR3 region has 14 residues.

In its sample, this clone was seen a few times. This chain links TRBV7-8 with TRBJ2-2; TRBD1 is a possible D gene (5 bases). The V end was cut by 1 base, the J end by 5 bases, with 5 bases between. The CDR3 covers 13 residues. Germline V gives CDR1 SGHVS, CDR2 FQNEAQ. CDR3 region: CASSLEGTGELFF. The DNA for the CDR3 is TGTGCCAGCAGCTTAGAGGGGACCGGGGAGCTGTTTTTT.

The chain couples TRBV6-5 to TRBJ2-1; D is perhaps TRBD1 (6 bases). V was shortened by 8 bases and J by 7 bases, with 12 bases between the two germline ends. Germline CDR1 reads MNHEY; CDR2 reads SVGAGI. This CDR3 region has 12 residues. The CDR3 protein is CASGTGHNEQFF. CDR3 nucleotide sequence: TGTGCCAGCGGAACAGGGCATAATGAGCAGTTCTTC.

The chain links TRBV15 to TRBJ2-7, with TRBD2 matching over 8 bases. The CDR3 extends over 14 amino acids. Germline CDR1 and CDR2: LNHNV and YYDKDF (reference sequence). V lost 1 base and J lost 1; bases outside the gene matches: 0. The CDR3 DNA is TGTGCCACCAGCAGAGCGGGGGGGTCCTACGAGCAGTACTTC. This codes for CATSRAGGSYEQYF. The whole variable domain, remainder taken from reference TRBV15 and TRBJ2-7, is DAMVIQNPRYQVTQFGKPVTLSCSQTLNHNVMYWYQQKSSQAPKLLFHYYDKDFNNEADTPDNFQSRRPNTSFCFLDIRSPGLGDTAMYLCATSRAGGSYEQYFGPGTRLTVT.

V and J are TRBV15 and TRBJ2-1; D perhaps matches TRBD2 (5 bases). The V end was cut by 0 bases, the J end by 12 bases, with 15 bases between. The CDR3 runs 14 residues. Looked up from germline, CDR1 is LNHNV and CDR2 is YYDKDF (reference sequence). The CDR3 nucleotides are TGTGCCACCAGCAGAGAAACCTCCGGGGATGGGCAGTTCTTC. It codes for CATSRETSGDGQFF.

The genes are TRBV5-1 and TRBJ1-4; D uncertain. This CDR3 is 14 amino acids long. Germline CDR1 is SGHRS and CDR2 is YFSETQ. Trimming took off 2 bases at V and 5 bases at J, with 10 bases between the two ends. The CDR3 region is CASSFGFLNEKLFF. DNA of the CDR3: TGCGCCAGCAGCTTCGGGTTTCTAAATGAAAAACTGTTTTTT.

The chain employs TRBV7-9 and TRBJ2-7; no firm D call. V was cut by 1 base and J by 5 bases, with 12 bases left in between. Germline assignment: CDR1 SEHNR and CDR2 FQNEAQ (reference sequence). The CDR3 length is 14 residues. CDR3: CASSLGGKPHEQYF. The CDR3 DNA sequence: TGTGCCAGCAGCTTAGGCGGTAAACCCCACGAGCAGTACTTC.

The V gene is TRBV6-7, the J gene TRBJ2-1; possibly TRBD2 for D (5 bases). TRBV6-7 carries the ORF label, with uncertain function. The ends were cut back, 4 bases at V and 10 bases at J, with 17 bases in the middle. The CDR3 spans 14 residues. CDR3 protein: CASSLRLARLEQFF. The DNA of the CDR3 is TGTGCCAGCAGTTTGAGGCTAGCAAGGCTCGAGCAGTTCTTC.

The gene calls are TRBV19 and TRBJ1-1; D may be TRBD1 (5 bases). This CDR3 is 15 amino acids long. CDR1 LNHDA and CDR2 SQIVND come from the germline V gene (reference sequence). V gave up 6 bases and J gave up 4 bases, with 18 bases separating them. The CDR3 spells CASRGQGYVGTEAFF. CDR3 coding DNA: TGTGCCAGTAGGGGCCAGGGTTATGTGGGCACTGAAGCTTTCTTT.

This chain connects TRBV6-1 to TRBJ2-5, with D perhaps matching TRBD2 (5 bases). Looked up from germline, CDR1 is MNHNS and CDR2 is SASEGT. Trimming left V 0 bases short and J 5 bases short, with 16 bases between. This CDR3 is built from 16 residues. As DNA, the CDR3 is TGTGCCAGCAGTGAAGCCCGCCTAGCCGTTGGGGAGACCCAGTACTTC. It codes for CASSEARLAVGETQYF.

The chain employs TRBV5-1 and TRBJ2-5, with 12 bases aligning to TRBD1. J was trimmed by 4 bases and V by 5 bases; bases with no gene match: 6. The CDR3 spans 15 residues. Germline values: CDR1 SGHRS, CDR2 YFSETQ. CDR3 region: CASSSPGQGAETQYF. For the CDR3, the DNA is TGCGCCAGCAGTTCGCCGGGACAGGGGGCAGAGACCCAGTACTTC. The full variable domain, in which reference TRBV5-1 and TRBJ2-5 provide the parts outside the CDR3, is KAGVTQTPRYLIKTRGQQVTLSCSPISGHRSVSWYQQTPGQGLQFLFEYFSETQRNKGNFPGRFSGRQFSNSRSEMNVSTLELGDSALYLCASSSPGQGAETQYFGPGTRLLVL.

The rearrangement uses TRBV9 and TRBJ2-2; 13 bases agree with TRBD2. The CDR3 loop spans 15 amino acids. V lost 3 bases and J lost 6; bases outside the gene matches: 2. CDR1 and CDR2 from the germline V gene are SGDLS and YYNGEE. Here the CDR3 reads CASSAGLAGAGELFF. Here the CDR3 DNA reads TGTGCCAGCAGCGCAGGACTAGCGGGGGCCGGGGAGCTGTTTTTT.

The chain uses TRBV21-1 and TRBJ2-7; the DNA was not used to check the table's D call, TRBD1. TRBV21-1 is recorded as a pseudogene. The CDR3 has 14 residues. CDR3 loop: CASSKAGGKYEQYF. In DNA, the CDR3 is TGTGCCAGCAGCAAAGCTGGGGGCAAGTACGAGCAGTACTTC.

This sequence joins TRBV6-1 and TRBJ2-5; D is possibly TRBD2 (5 bases). This CDR3 comprises 14 residues. The germline gives CDR1 MNHNS, CDR2 SASEGT. Deletions cut 4 bases from V and 4 bases from J, with 13 bases between. CDR3 region: CASSGGLGTETQYF. The CDR3 nucleotides are TGTGCCAGCAGTGGAGGGCTAGGAACAGAGACCCAGTACTTC.

V is TRBV10-2 and J is TRBJ2-3, with 9 bases that match TRBD2. Trimming cost V 7 bases and J 0 bases; bases outside gene matches: 2. The CDR3 totals 14 residues. Per the germline V gene, CDR1 is WSHSY and CDR2 is SAAADI. This CDR3 is CASTRGGSTDTQYF. In DNA, the CDR3 is TGCGCCAGCACGCGGGGGGGAAGCACAGATACGCAGTATTTT.

This clone was detected a few times. J is TRBJ2-2 and V is TRBV6-6, with unresolved D. This CDR3 region has 16 residues. V gave up 6 bases and J gave up 2 bases, with 16 bases separating them. Germline-derived CDR1 and CDR2 are MNHNY and SVGAGI (reference sequence). The CDR3 loop is CASRQTQDHNTGELFF. CDR3 nucleotide sequence: TGTGCCAGCAGGCAGACTCAAGATCATAACACCGGGGAGCTGTTTTTT.

CDR3 in amino acids: CASSSTGSDEQYF. The CDR3 DNA is TGTGCCAGCAGCTCGACAGGGTCGGACGAGCAGTACTTC. The chain has TRBV5-4 and TRBJ2-7, with 7 positions matching TRBD1. Trimming cost V 3 bases and J 5 bases; bases outside gene matches: 5. Germline values: CDR1 SGHNT, CDR2 YYREEE (reference sequence). This CDR3 has 13 amino acids. The variable domain in full, completed from reference TRBV5-4 and TRBJ2-7, reads ETGVTQSPTHLIKTRGQQVTLRCSSQSGHNTVSWYQQALGQGPQFIFQYYREEENGRGNFPPRFSGLQFPNYSSELNVNALELDDSALYLCASSSTGSDEQYFGPGTRLTVT.

V and J are TRBV27 and TRBJ1-6, with 7 bases lining up with TRBD1. The CDR3 has 16 residues. Trimming took 4 bases from V and 8 from J; bases not matched to a gene: 11. Looked up from germline, CDR1 is MNHEY and CDR2 is SMNVEV (reference sequence). CDR3 DNA: TGTGCCAGCAGTTCTATGACCAAGGGGGCTTATTCACCCCTCCACTTT. It yields the protein CASSSMTKGAYSPLHF.